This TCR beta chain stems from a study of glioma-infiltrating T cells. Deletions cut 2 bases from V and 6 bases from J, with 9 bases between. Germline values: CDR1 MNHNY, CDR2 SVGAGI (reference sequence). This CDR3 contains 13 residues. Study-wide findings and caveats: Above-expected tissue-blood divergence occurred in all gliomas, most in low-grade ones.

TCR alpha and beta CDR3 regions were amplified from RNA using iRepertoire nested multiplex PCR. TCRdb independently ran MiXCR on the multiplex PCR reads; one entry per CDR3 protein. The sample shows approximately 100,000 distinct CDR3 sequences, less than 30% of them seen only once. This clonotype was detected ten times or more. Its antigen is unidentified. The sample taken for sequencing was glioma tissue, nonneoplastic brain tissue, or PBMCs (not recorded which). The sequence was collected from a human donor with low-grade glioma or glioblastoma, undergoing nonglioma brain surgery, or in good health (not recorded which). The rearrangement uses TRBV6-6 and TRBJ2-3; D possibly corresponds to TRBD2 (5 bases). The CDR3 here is CASSYQTGDTQYF. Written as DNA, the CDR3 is TGTGCCAGCAGTTACCAGACGGGGGATACGCAGTATTTT.